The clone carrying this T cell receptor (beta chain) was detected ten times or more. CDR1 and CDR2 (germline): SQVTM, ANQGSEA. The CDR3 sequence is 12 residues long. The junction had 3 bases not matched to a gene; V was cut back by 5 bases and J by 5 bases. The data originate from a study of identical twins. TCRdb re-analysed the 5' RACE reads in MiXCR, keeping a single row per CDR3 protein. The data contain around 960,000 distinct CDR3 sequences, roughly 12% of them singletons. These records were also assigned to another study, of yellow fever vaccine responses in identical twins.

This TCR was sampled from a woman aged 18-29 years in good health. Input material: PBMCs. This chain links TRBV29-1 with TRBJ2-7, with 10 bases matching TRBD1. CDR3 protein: CSVSTGGNEQYV. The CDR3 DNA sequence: TGCAGCGTTTCGACAGGGGGCAACGAGCAGTACGTC.